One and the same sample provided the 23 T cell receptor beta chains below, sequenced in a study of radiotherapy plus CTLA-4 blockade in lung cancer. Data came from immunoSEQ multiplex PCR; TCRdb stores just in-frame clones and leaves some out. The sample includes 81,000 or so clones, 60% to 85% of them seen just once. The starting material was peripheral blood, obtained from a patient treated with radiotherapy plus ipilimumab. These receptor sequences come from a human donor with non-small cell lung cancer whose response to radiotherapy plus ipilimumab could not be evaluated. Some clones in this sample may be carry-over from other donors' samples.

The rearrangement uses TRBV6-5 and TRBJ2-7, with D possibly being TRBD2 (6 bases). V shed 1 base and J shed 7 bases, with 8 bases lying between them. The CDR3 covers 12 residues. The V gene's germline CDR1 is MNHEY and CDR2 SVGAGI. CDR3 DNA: TGTGCCAGCAGTTACTTCGGGGGTGAGCAGTACTTC. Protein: CASSYFGGEQYF.

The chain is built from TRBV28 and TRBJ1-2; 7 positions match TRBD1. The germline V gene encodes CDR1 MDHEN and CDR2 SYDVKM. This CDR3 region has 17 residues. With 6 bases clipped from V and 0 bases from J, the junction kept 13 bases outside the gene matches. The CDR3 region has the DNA TGTGCCAGCAGCGGAGGGGGCATCGGGCTAGCTAACTATGGCTACACCTTC. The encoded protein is CASSGGGIGLANYGYTF.

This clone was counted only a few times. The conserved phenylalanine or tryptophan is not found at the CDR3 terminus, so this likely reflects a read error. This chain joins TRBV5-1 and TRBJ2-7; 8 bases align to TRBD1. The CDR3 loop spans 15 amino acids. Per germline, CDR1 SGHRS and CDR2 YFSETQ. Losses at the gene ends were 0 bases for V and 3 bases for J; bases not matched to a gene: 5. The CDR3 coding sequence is TGCGCCAGCAGCTTGGGGGGGACAGGTCTCTACGAGCAGTACCTC. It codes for CASSLGGTGLYEQYL.

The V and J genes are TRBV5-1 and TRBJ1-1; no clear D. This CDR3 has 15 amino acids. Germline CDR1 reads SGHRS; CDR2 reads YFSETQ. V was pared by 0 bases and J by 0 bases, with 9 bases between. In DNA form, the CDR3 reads TGCGCCAGCAGCTTGGAAGCGACCTTGAACACTGAAGCTTTCTTT. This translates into CASSLEATLNTEAFF.

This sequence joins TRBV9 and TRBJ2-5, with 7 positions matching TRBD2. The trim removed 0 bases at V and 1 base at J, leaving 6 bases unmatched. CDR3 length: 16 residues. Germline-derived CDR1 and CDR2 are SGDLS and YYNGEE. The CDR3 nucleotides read TGTGCCAGCAGCGTAGGCCCAGCGGGGACCCAAGAGACCCAGTACTTC. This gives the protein CASSVGPAGTQETQYF.

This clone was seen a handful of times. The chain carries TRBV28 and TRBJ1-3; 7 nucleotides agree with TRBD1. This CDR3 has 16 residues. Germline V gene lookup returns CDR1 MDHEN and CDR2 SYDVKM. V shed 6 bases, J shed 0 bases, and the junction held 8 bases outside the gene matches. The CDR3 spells CASSPGTANSGNTIYF. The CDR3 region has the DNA TGTGCCAGCAGCCCGGGGACAGCCAACTCTGGAAACACCATATATTTT.

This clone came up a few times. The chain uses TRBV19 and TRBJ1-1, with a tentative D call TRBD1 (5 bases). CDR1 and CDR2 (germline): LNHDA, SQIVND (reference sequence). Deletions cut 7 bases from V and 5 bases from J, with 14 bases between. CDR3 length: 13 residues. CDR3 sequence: CASTYRRGTEAFF. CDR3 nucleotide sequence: TGTGCCAGTACCTACCGGAGGGGTACTGAAGCTTTCTTT.

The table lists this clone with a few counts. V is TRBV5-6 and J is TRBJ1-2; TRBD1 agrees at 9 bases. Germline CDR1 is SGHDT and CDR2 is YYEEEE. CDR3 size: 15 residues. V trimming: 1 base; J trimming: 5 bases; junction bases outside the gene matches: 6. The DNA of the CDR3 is TGTGCCAGCAGCTTGCACAGGGGGCAGTATTATGGCTACACCTTC. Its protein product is CASSLHRGQYYGYTF. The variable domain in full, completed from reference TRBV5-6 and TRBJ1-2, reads DAGVTQSPTHLIKTRGQQVTLRCSPKSGHDTVSWYQQALGQGPQFIFQYYEEEERQRGNFPDRFSGHQFPNYSSELNVNALLLGDSALYLCASSLHRGQYYGYTFGSGTRLTVV.

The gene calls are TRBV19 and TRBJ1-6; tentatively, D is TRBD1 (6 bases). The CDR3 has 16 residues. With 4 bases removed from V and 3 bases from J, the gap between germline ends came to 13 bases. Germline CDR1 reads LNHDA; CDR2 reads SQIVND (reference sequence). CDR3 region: CASSRGQPYYNSPLHF. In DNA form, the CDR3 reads TGTGCCAGTAGTAGAGGACAGCCGTACTATAATTCACCCCTCCACTTT.

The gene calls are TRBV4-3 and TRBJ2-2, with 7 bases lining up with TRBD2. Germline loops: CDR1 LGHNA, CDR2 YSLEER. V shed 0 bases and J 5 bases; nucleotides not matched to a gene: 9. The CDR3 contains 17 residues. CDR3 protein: CASSQDGLADDTGELFF. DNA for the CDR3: TGCGCCAGCAGCCAAGATGGGCTAGCGGATGATACCGGGGAGCTGTTTTTT.

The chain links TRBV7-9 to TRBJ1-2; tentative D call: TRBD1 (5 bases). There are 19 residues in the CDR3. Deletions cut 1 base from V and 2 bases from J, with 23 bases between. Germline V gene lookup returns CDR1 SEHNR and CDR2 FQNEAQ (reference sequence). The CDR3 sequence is CASSLERAGIPVRNYGYTF. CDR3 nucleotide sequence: TGTGCCAGCAGCTTAGAAAGGGCAGGGATCCCCGTCCGAAACTATGGCTACACCTTC.

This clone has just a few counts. The CDR3 DNA reads as TGCGCCAGCAGCACAGACAGGGGCATCTCTGGAAACACCATATATTTT. Protein product: CASSTDRGISGNTIYF. The chain has TRBV5-1 and TRBJ1-3; 8 bases agree with TRBD1. CDR1 and CDR2 (germline): SGHRS, YFSETQ. Trimming at V came to 4 bases and at J to 0 bases, leaving 6 bases not matched to a gene. This CDR3 contains 16 residues.

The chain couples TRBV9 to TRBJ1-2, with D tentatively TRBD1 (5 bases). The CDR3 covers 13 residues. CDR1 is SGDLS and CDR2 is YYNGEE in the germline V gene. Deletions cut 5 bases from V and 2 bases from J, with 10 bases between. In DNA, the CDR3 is TGTGCCAGCAGTAAGGGGATAAACTATGGCTACACCTTC. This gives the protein CASSKGINYGYTF.

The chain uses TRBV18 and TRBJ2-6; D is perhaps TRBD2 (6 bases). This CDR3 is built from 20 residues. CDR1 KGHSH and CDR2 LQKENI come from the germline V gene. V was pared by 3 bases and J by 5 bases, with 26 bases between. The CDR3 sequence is CASSPVGGADPARRANVLTF. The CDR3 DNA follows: TGTGCCAGCTCACCGGTCGGCGGGGCTGACCCCGCTCGTAGGGCCAACGTCCTGACTTTC.

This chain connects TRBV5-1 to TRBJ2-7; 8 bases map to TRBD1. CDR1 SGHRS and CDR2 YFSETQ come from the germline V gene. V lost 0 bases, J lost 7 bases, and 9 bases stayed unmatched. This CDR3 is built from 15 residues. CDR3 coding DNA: TGCGCCAGCAGCTTGGGACAGGGGTTTGCGGGGGAGCAGTACTTC. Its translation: CASSLGQGFAGEQYF.

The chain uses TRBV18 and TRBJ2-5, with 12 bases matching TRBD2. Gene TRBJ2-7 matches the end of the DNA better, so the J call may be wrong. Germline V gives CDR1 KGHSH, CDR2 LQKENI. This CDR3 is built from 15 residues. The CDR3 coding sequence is TGTGCCAGCTCACCTACTAGCGGGGGGAGTGCCGAGCAGTACTTC. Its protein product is CASSPTSGGSAEQYF.

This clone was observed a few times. The DNA of the CDR3 is TGTGCCACTGGGACAAAGCTAGCCAAAAACATTCAGTACTTC. Protein product: CATGTKLAKNIQYF. The V gene is TRBV27, the J gene TRBJ2-4, with a weak D call TRBD1 (6 bases). Per germline, CDR1 MNHEY and CDR2 SMNVEV (reference sequence). Trimming left V 10 bases short and J 0 bases short, with 13 bases between. This CDR3 has 14 amino acids.

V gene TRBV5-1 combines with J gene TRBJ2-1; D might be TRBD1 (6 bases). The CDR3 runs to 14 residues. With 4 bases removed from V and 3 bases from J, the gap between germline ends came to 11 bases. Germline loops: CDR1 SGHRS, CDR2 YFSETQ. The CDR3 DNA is TGCGCCAGCAGCCTGGACAGCTACTACAATGAGCAGTTCTTC. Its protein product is CASSLDSYYNEQFF.

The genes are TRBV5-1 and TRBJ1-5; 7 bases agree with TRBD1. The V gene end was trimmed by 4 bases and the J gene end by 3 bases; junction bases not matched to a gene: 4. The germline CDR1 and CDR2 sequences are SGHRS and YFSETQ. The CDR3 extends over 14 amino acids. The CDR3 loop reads CASSPDRANQPQHF. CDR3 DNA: TGCGCCAGCAGCCCAGACAGGGCCAATCAGCCCCAGCATTTT.

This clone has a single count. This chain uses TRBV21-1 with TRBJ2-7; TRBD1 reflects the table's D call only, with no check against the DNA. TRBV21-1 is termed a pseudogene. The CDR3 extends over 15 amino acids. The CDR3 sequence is CASSPRTGTNYEQYF. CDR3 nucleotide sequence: TGTGCCAGCAGCCCGCGGACAGGGACCAACTACGAGCAGTACTTC.

The CDR3 coding sequence is TGTGCCAGCAGTTACTCCGGAGGGGGCAATTCACCCCTCCACTTT. Translated: CASSYSGGGNSPLHF. The chain is built from TRBV6-5 and TRBJ1-6, with TRBD1 identical over 7 bases. The germline gives CDR1 MNHEY, CDR2 SVGAGI. The CDR3 extends over 15 amino acids. With V trimmed by 0 bases and J by 7 bases, 3 bases remained unmatched.

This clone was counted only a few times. CDR3 region: CASSHLGGANTEAFF. CDR3 sequence (DNA): TGCGCCAGCAGCCACCTGGGTGGGGCGAACACTGAAGCTTTCTTT. The chain is built from TRBV4-1 and TRBJ1-1; D might be TRBD1 (5 bases). This CDR3 contains 15 residues. Germline V gene data show CDR1 as MGHRA and CDR2 as YSYEKL. Trimming left V 3 bases short and J 1 base short, with 12 bases between.

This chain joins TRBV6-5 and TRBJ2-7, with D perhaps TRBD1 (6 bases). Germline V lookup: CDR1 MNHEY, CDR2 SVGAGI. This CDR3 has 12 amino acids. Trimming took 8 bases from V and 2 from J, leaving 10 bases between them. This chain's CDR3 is CASADRTYEQYF. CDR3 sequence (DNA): TGTGCCAGCGCCGACAGGACCTACGAGCAGTACTTC.